This T cell receptor (beta chain) comes out of a study of cytomegalovirus exposure and HLA in healthy donors. Study context: Researchers previously reported finding 90 million to 120 million unique TCR beta sequences from about 200 million T cells. Among approximately 400 genotyped donors, approximately 80% fell in the Caucasian-associated ancestry cluster.

PCR was performed using 60 Vbeta and 13 Jbeta primers. Sequenced by immunoSEQ multiplex PCR; TCRdb stores in-frame clones only, minus some. The table has under 150,000 clones, 70% to 80% seen once; the top ten hold 1.8%. Study findings and constraints: The study put 150 or so TCR beta chains on its list as cytomegalovirus-associated. The CMV antigen specificity of a few CMV-associated chains was confirmed through in vitro analysis.

To note about this clone: Its specificity is not known.

Germline lookup yields CDR1 SGHRS and CDR2 YFSETQ. V dropped 0 bases and J dropped 6; count of bases not matched to a gene: 1. The CDR3 is made up of 13 amino acids. Sample: PBMCs. J is TRBJ2-7 and V is TRBV5-1; 9 positions match TRBD1. The source is a female donor in good health and CMV-seropositive. Here the CDR3 reads CASSLGQGGEQYF. The CDR3 coding sequence is TGCGCCAGCAGCTTGGGACAGGGGGGCGAGCAGTACTTC.